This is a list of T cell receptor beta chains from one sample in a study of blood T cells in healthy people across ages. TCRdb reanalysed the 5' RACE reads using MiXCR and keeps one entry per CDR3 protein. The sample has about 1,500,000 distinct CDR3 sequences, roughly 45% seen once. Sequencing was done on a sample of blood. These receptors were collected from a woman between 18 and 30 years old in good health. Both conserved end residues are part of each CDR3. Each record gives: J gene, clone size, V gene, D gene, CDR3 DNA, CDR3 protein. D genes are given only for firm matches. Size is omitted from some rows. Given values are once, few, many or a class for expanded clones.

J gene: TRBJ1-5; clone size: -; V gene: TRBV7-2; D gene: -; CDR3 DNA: TGTGCCAGCAGCATAGGGGGGGGACGGCCCCAGCATTTT; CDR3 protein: CASSIGGGRPQHF
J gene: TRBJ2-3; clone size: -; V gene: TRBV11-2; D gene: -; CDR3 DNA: TGTGCCAGCAGCTTAAAGGGGTCCCCCAGCACAGATACGCAGTATTTT; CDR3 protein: CASSLKGSPSTDTQYF
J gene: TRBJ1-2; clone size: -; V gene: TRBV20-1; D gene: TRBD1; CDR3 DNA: TGCAGAGTGAGCGGGACAGGGATTAATTATGGCTACACCTTC; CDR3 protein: CRVSGTGINYGYTF
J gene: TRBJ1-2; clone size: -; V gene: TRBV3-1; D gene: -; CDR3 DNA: TGTGCCAGCACCGAGGAAGGGGCTGGCTACACCTTC; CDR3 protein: CASTEEGAGYTF
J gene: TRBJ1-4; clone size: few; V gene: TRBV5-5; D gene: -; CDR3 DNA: TGTGCCAGCAGCGCCTGGGGGTCGAATGAAAAACTGTTTTTT; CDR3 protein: CASSAWGSNEKLFF
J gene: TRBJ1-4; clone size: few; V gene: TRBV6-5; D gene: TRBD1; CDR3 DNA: TGTGCCAGCAGACAGGACAGGGGCGCTAATGAAAAACTGTTTTTT; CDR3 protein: CASRQDRGANEKLFF
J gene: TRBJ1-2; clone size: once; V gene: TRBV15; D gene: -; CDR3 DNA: TGTGCCACCAGCAGTGGGTGGGGGGGAGGAGACTATGGCTACACCTTC; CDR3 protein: CATSSGWGGGDYGYTF
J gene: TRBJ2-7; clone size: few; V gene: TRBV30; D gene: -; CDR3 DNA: TGTGCCTGGGGGGACTCCTACGAGCAGTACTTC; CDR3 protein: CAWGDSYEQYF
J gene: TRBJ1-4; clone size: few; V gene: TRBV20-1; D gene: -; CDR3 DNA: TGCAGTGCTAGAGTTTTGGGAGGGGAGAGTGAAAAACTGTTTTTT; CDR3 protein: CSARVLGGESEKLFF
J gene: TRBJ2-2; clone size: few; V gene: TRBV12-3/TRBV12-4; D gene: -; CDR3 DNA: TGTGCCAGCAGTTTAGTTCCCGCAGCGAACACCGGGGAGCTGTTTTTT; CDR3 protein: CASSLVPAANTGELFF
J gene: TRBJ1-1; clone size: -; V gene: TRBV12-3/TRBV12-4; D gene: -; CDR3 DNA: TGTGCCAGCAGGGCGGTGGGCTTTGACACTGAAGCTTTCTTT; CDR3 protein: CASRAVGFDTEAFF
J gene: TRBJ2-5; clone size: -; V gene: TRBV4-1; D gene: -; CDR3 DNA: TGCGCCAGCAGCCCCGGGCTAGGGAAGGGAGAGACCCAGTACTTC; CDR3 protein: CASSPGLGKGETQYF
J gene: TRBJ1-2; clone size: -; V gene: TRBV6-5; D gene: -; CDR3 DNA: TGTGCCAGCAGTGACTCGCCGCAGGGTTGGGGCTACACCTTC; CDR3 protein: CASSDSPQGWGYTF
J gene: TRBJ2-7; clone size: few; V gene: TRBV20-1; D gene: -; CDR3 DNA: TGCAGTGCGGGGAGGCGGTCGAGCTCCTACGAGCAGTACTTC; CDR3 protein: CSAGRRSSSYEQYF
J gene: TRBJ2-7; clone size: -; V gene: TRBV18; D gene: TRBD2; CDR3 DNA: TGTGCCAGTTCCCGTAGGACTAGCGACAATGAGCAGTACTTC; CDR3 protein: CASSRRTSDNEQYF
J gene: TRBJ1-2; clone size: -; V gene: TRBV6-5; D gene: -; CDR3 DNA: TGTGCCGGGACCGTTGCGCAGCTGTATGGCTACACCTTC; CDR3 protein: CAGTVAQLYGYTF
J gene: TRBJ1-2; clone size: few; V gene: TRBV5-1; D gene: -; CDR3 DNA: TGCGCCAGCACAATAGGCACGAACTATGGCTACACCTTC; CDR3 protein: CASTIGTNYGYTF
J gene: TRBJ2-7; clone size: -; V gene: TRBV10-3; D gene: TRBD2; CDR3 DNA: TGTGCCATCAGTGGGGGTAGCGGGGGATTCTACAATGAGCAGTACTTC; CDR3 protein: CAISGGSGGFYNEQYF
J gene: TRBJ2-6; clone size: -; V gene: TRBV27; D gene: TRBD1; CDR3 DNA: TGTGCCAGCAGTTTATCCCCCGGGACAGCTTTCTCTGGGGCCAACGTCCTGACTTTC; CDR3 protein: CASSLSPGTAFSGANVLTF
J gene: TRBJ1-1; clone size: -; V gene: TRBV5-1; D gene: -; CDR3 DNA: TGCGCCAGCAGCTGGACAGAAATGAACACTGAAGCTTTCTTT; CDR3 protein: CASSWTEMNTEAFF
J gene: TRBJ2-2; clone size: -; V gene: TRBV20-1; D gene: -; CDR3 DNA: TGCAGTGCTGCCTTTACTATCTCCGGGGAGCTGTTTTTT; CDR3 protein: CSAAFTISGELFF
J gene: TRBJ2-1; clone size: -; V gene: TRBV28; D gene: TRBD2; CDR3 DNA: TGTGCCAGCAGTTACCCCGGGACTAGCGGGGTCAATGAGCAGTTCTTC; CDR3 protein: CASSYPGTSGVNEQFF
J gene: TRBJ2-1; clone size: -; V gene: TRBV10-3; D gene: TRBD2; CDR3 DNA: TGTGCCATCGGAATAGCGGGAGGGAGGAATGAGCAGTTCTTC; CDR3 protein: CAIGIAGGRNEQFF
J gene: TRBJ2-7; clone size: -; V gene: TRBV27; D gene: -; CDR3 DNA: TGTGCCAGCAGTTTATACTTAAATCAGGGCTACGAGCAGTACTTC; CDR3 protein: CASSLYLNQGYEQYF